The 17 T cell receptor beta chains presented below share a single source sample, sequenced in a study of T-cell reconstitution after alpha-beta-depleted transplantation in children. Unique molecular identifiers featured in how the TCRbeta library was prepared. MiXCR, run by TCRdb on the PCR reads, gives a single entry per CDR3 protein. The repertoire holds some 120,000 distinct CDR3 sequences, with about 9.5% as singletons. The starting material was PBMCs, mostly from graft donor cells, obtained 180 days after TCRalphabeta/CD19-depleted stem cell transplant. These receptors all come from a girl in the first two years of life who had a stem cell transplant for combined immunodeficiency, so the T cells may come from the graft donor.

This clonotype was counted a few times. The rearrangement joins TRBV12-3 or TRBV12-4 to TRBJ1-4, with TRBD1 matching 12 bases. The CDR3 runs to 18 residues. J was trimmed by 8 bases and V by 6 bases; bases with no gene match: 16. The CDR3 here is CASSRGDRGRGVPEKLFF. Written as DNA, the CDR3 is TGTGCCAGCAGCCGTGGGGACAGGGGGCGCGGGGTGCCAGAAAAACTGTTTTTT.

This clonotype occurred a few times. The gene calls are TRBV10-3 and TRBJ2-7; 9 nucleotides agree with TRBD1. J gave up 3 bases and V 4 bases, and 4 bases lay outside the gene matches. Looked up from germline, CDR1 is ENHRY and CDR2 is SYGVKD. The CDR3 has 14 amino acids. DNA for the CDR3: TGTGCCATCAGTGGAAGGGGACAGGGCTACGAGCAGTACTTC. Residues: CAISGRGQGYEQYF.

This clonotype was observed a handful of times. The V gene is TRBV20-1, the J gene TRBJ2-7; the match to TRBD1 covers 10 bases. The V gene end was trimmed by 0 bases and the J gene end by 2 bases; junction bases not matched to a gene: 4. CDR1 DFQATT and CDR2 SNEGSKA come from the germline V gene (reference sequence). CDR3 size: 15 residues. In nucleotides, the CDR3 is TGCAGTGCTAGAGAGACCGGGACAGGGGCCTACGAGCAGTACTTC. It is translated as CSARETGTGAYEQYF.

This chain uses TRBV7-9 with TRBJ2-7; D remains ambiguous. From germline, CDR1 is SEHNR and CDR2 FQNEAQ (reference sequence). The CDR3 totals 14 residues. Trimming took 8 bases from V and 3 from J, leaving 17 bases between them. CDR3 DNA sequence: TGTGCCAGCGGGATGGACGTGGCGTTCTACGAGCAGTACTTC. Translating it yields CASGMDVAFYEQYF.

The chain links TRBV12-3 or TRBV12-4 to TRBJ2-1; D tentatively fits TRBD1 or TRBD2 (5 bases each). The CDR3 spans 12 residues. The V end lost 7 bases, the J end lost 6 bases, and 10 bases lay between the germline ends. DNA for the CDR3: TGTGCCAGCACCCCGGGGCTCAATGAGCAGTTCTTC. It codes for CASTPGLNEQFF.

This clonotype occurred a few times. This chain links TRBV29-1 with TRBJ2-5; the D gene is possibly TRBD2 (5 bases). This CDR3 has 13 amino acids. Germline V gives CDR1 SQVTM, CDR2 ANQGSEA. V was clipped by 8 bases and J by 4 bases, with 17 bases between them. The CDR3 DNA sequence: TGCAGCACAACCGGCAGGCTAGCAGAGACCCAGTACTTC. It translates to CSTTGRLAETQYF.

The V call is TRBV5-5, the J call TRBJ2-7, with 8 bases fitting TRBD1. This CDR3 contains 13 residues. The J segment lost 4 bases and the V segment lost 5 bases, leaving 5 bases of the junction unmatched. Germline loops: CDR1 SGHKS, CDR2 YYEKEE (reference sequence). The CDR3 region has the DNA TGTGCCAGCAGACGGACAGGGAGGTACGAGCAGTACTTC. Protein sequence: CASRRTGRYEQYF.

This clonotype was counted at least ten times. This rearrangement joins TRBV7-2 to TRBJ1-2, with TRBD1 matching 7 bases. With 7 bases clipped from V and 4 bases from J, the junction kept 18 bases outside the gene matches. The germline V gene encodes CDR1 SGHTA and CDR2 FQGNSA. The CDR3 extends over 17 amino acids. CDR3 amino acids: CASKLGAGSGGTYGYTF. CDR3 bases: TGTGCCAGCAAGTTAGGGGCCGGGTCAGGGGGTACCTATGGCTACACCTTC.

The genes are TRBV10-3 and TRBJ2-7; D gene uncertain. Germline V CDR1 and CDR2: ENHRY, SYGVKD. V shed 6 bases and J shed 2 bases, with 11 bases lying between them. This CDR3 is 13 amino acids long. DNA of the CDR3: TGTGCCATCAGGAGGCACGGAACCTACGAGCAGTACTTC. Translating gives CAIRRHGTYEQYF.

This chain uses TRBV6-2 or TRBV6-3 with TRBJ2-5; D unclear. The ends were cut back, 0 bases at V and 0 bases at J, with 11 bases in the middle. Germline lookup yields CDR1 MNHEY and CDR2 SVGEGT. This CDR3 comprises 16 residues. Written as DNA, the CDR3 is TGTGCCAGCAGTTACTCCCAGGACCAGTACCAAGAGACCCAGTACTTC. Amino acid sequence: CASSYSQDQYQETQYF.

CDR3 in DNA: TGTGCCAGCAGTCCGAACACTGAAGCTTTCTTT. Its protein product is CASSPNTEAFF. The chain uses TRBV12-3 or TRBV12-4 and TRBJ1-1; D is ambiguous. This CDR3 region has 11 residues. V dropped 5 bases and J dropped 1 base, with 2 bases sitting between them.

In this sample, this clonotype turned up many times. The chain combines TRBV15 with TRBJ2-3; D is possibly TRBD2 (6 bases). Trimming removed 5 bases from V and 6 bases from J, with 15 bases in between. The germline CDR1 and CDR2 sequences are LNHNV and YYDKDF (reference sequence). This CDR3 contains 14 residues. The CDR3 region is CATSWEDRVDTQYF. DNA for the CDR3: TGTGCCACCAGCTGGGAGGATCGAGTGGATACGCAGTATTTT.

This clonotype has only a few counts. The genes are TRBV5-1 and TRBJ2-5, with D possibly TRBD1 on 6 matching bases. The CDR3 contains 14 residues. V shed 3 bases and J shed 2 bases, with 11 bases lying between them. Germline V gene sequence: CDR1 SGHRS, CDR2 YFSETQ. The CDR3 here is CASSSGTKQETQYF. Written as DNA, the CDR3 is TGCGCCAGCAGCTCGGGGACAAAACAAGAGACCCAGTACTTC.

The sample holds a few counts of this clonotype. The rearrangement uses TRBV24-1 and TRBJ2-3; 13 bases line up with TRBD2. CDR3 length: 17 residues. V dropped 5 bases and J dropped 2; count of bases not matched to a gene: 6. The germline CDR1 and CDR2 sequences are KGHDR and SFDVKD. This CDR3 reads CATSGPTSGRATDTQYF. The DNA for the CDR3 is TGTGCCACCAGTGGCCCAACTAGCGGGAGGGCCACAGATACGCAGTATTTT.

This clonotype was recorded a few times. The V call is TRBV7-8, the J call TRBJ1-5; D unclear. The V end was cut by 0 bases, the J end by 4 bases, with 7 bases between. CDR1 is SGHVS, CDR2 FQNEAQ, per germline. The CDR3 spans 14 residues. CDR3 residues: CASSLALGNQPQHF. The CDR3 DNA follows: TGTGCCAGCAGCTTAGCTTTAGGGAATCAGCCCCAGCATTTT.

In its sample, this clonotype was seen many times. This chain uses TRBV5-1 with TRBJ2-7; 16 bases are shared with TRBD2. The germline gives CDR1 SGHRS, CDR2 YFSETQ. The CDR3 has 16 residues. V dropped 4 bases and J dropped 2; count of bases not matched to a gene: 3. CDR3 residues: CASSPGLAGGPYEQYF. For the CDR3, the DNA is TGCGCCAGCAGCCCGGGACTAGCGGGAGGGCCCTACGAGCAGTACTTC.

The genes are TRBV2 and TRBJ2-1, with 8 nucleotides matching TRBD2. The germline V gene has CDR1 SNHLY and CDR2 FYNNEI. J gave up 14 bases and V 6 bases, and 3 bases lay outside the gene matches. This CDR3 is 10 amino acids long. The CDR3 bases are TGTGCCAGCAGGGGACTAGTGGAGTTCTTC. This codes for CASRGLVEFF.